One sample yielded the 32 T cell receptor beta chains listed below, sequenced in a study of cytomegalovirus exposure and HLA in healthy donors. Amplification used 60 Vbeta primers and 13 Jbeta primers. Sequenced by immunoSEQ multiplex PCR; TCRdb stores in-frame clones only, minus some. The sample has around 150,000 clones, 75% to 90% seen once. The source material was PBMCs. Every receptor here comes from a man between 45 and 60 years old in good health and CMV-seropositive.

Notes on this clone: The CDR3 carries no conserved terminal phenylalanine or tryptophan, so it likely arises from a read error. No DNA is shown, since the ends of the CDR3 on it are uncertain; the CDR3 is the one TCRdb lists. The V call is TRBV6-5, the J call TRBJ1-2; the listed D gene, TRBD1, was not tested against the DNA. The CDR3 totals 12 residues, both ends included. Germline lookup yields CDR1 MNHEY and CDR2 SVGAGI. CDR3 amino acids: CASSSSGTGWFV.

This chain joins TRBV7-3 and TRBJ1-1, with TRBD1 matching over 7 bases. V trimming: 6 bases; J trimming: 4 bases; junction bases outside the gene matches: 11. The CDR3 consists of 15 residues. Per the germline V gene, CDR1 is SGHTA and CDR2 is FQGTGA. The CDR3 nucleotides are TGTGCCAGCAGACCGAACGACAGGGCCCCCACTGAAGCTTTCTTT. Its translation is CASRPNDRAPTEAFF.

The chain links TRBV27 to TRBJ1-5; no clear D gene. The CDR3 covers 13 residues. Per germline, CDR1 MNHEY and CDR2 SMNVEV (reference sequence). The V gene lost 5 bases and the J gene lost 0 bases, with 5 bases spanning the gap. The CDR3 DNA reads TGTGCCAGCAGTCGGGGTAGCAATCAGCCCCAGCATTTT. Residues: CASSRGSNQPQHF.

The chain joins TRBV4-2 to TRBJ2-5, with D perhaps matching TRBD1 (6 bases). The CDR3 length is 15 residues. V lost 0 bases to trimming and J lost 6 bases, with 14 bases between them. Per germline, CDR1 LGHNA and CDR2 YNFKEQ. CDR3 sequence (DNA): TGTGCCAGCAGCCAAGATTTACAGGGCAGTCAGACCCAGTACTTC. Translating it yields CASSQDLQGSQTQYF.

The V gene is TRBV4-3, the J gene TRBJ1-4, with D possibly being TRBD1 (5 bases). The CDR3 has 13 amino acids. Trimming shortened V by 0 bases and J by 7 bases, and 6 bases separated the two germline ends. Looked up from germline, CDR1 is LGHNA and CDR2 is YSLEER. CDR3 DNA: TGCGCCAGCAGCCAAGACAGGGCTGAAAAACTGTTTTTT. Residues: CASSQDRAEKLFF.

The chain links TRBV30 to TRBJ1-1; 9 bases are shared with TRBD1. The CDR3 totals 13 residues. From germline, CDR1 is GTSNPN and CDR2 SVGIG (reference sequence). V gave up 2 bases and J gave up 6 bases; unmatched junction bases: 4. The CDR3 DNA sequence: TGTGCCTGGAGTCCTACAGGGGGCCCTGAAGCTTTCTTT. It yields the protein CAWSPTGGPEAFF.

The rearrangement links TRBV7-2 to TRBJ2-7, with 10 bases fitting TRBD2. The V segment lost 0 bases and the J segment 4 bases; nucleotides outside the gene matches: 9. Per the germline V gene, CDR1 is SGHTA and CDR2 is FQGNSA. The CDR3 length is 17 residues. Here the CDR3 reads CASSLATSGHMGYEQYF. The CDR3 DNA reads as TGTGCCAGCAGCTTAGCGACTAGCGGGCACATGGGGTACGAGCAGTACTTC.

The genes are TRBV5-4 and TRBJ2-5; 7 positions agree with TRBD2. This CDR3 has 16 residues. V shed 4 bases, J shed 5 bases, and the junction held 14 bases outside the gene matches. CDR1 and CDR2 (germline): SGHNT, YYREEE (reference sequence). The CDR3 spells CASSRNLAAKQETQYF. CDR3 nucleotide sequence: TGTGCCAGCAGCCGAAACCTAGCGGCAAAGCAGGAGACCCAGTACTTC.

This rearrangement joins TRBV28 to TRBJ2-7, with TRBD1 as a possible D gene (6 bases). This CDR3 is built from 15 residues. V gave up 2 bases and J gave up 9 bases, with 20 bases separating them. The germline gives CDR1 MDHEN, CDR2 SYDVKM. The CDR3, as DNA: TGTGCCAGCAGTTTAGGCCGACAGGCCCCAATGGGGCAGTACTTC. Protein sequence: CASSLGRQAPMGQYF.

V gene TRBV7-2 combines with J gene TRBJ2-2; no clear D gene. The germline CDR1 and CDR2 sequences are SGHTA and FQGNSA. The CDR3 is 13 residues long. V gave up 4 bases and J gave up 3 bases, with 6 bases separating them. The CDR3 spells CASSSSYTGELFF. CDR3 DNA: TGTGCCAGCAGCTCCAGTTACACCGGGGAGCTGTTTTTT.

The chain uses TRBV7-3 and TRBJ2-7, with a possible D match to TRBD2 (6 bases). The CDR3 consists of 14 residues. Trimming took 3 bases from V and 4 from J, leaving 13 bases between them. Germline loops: CDR1 SGHTA, CDR2 FQGTGA. The CDR3 DNA follows: TGTGCCAGCAGCTTCGGGACTGTCCCATACGAGCAGTACTTC. Translating gives CASSFGTVPYEQYF.

The rearrangement uses TRBV18 and TRBJ2-1; D is unresolved. The V end lost 3 bases, the J end lost 5 bases, and 8 bases lay between the germline ends. CDR1 is KGHSH, CDR2 LQKENI, per germline. CDR3 length: 13 amino acids. The CDR3 sequence is CASSPMLDNEQFF. The CDR3 DNA is TGTGCCAGCTCACCTATGCTAGACAATGAGCAGTTCTTC.

The chain uses TRBV29-1 and TRBJ1-1; weak D call: TRBD1 (6 bases). V was cut by 6 bases and J by 8 bases, with 7 bases left in between. Germline CDR1 is SQVTM and CDR2 is ANQGSEA. The CDR3 runs to 9 residues. The CDR3 DNA sequence: TGCAGCGTGGACAGAGAAGCTTTCTTT. It translates to CSVDREAFF.

V usage is TRBV4-2 and J usage is TRBJ1-4, with 9 nucleotides matching TRBD1. This CDR3 contains 19 residues. The ends lost 1 base at V and 2 bases at J; junction bases unmatched: 11. The V gene's germline CDR1 is LGHNA and CDR2 YNFKEQ. In DNA form, the CDR3 reads TGTGCCAGCAGCCAAGCGCCCGGACAGGGGCCTTGGACTAATGAAAAACTGTTTTTT. This encodes CASSQAPGQGPWTNEKLFF.

The chain couples TRBV9 to TRBJ1-1; D is uncertain. The CDR3 loop spans 13 amino acids. The V gene's germline CDR1 is SGDLS and CDR2 YYNGEE. With 4 bases removed from V and 5 bases from J, the gap between germline ends came to 12 bases. CDR3 sequence reads: CASSLRRGTEAFF. CDR3 nucleotide sequence: TGTGCCAGCAGCCTACGACGAGGAACTGAAGCTTTCTTT.

This clone was detected once. Other DNA sequences in the same sample also yield this CDR3. The genes are TRBV27 and TRBJ1-2; tentatively, D is TRBD1 (6 bases). Trimming removed 4 bases from V and 5 bases from J, with 11 bases in between. This CDR3 is 13 amino acids long. Looked up from germline, CDR1 is MNHEY and CDR2 is SMNVEV (reference sequence). The CDR3 region has the DNA TGTGCCAGCAGTTGGAAGACAGGTTATGGCTACACCTTC. It is translated as CASSWKTGYGYTF.

With respect to this clone: The junction shows a germline mismatch at one end, possibly a read error. The rearrangement joins TRBV11-2 to TRBJ2-1; 9 positions match TRBD1. There are 14 residues in the CDR3. In germline, CDR1 is SGHAT, CDR2 FQNNGV. This CDR3 is CASSPGADRGQPIF. The CDR3 region has the DNA TGTGCCAGCAGCCCGGGGGCGGACAGGGGCCAGCCCATCTTC.

The CDR3 bases are TGCAGCGTTGTTATCAATGAGCAGTTCTTC. Protein: CSVVINEQFF. The rearrangement joins TRBV29-1 to TRBJ2-1; D not certain. The CDR3 is 10 amino acids. Trimming took off 4 bases at V and 6 bases at J, with 4 bases between the two ends. The V gene's germline CDR1 is SQVTM and CDR2 ANQGSEA.

This clone has just one count. V is TRBV9 and J is TRBJ2-1; possibly TRBD2 for D (6 bases). V was cut by 4 bases and J by 3 bases, with 17 bases left in between. The CDR3 consists of 16 residues. Looked up from germline, CDR1 is SGDLS and CDR2 is YYNGEE. The CDR3 coding sequence is TGTGCCAGCAGCACCACAGGAGGGAGACACTACAATGAGCAGTTCTTC. Its translation is CASSTTGGRHYNEQFF.

This rearrangement joins TRBV19 to TRBJ1-5; a weak D match, TRBD1 (6 bases). This CDR3 region has 14 residues. Germline assignment: CDR1 LNHDA and CDR2 SQIVND (reference sequence). Trimming left V 7 bases short and J 3 bases short, with 13 bases between. CDR3: CASTIRDNNQPQHF. CDR3 nucleotides: TGTGCCAGTACCATAAGGGACAACAATCAGCCCCAGCATTTT.

The chain carries TRBV9 and TRBJ2-1; perhaps TRBD2 as D (7 bases). The CDR3 loop spans 18 amino acids. CDR1 is SGDLS, CDR2 YYNGEE, per germline. V lost 0 bases, J lost 8 bases, and 24 bases lay in between. The DNA for the CDR3 is TGTGCCAGCAGCGTAGAAGGGGTGGGGGGGGCTCAAGTCGATGAGCAGTTCTTC. The encoded protein is CASSVEGVGGAQVDEQFF.

The chain joins TRBV28 to TRBJ1-5; 8 bases align to TRBD1. The length of the CDR3 is 16 residues. Unmatched junction bases numbered 6, after V lost 4 bases and J lost 1 base. From germline, CDR1 is MDHEN and CDR2 SYDVKM. The CDR3 sequence: CASSSPRGPSNQPQHF. The CDR3 DNA reads TGTGCCAGCAGTTCTCCCAGGGGGCCGAGCAATCAGCCCCAGCATTTT.

This clone was observed a few times. The CDR3 spells CASSRFRTSGQETQYF. The DNA for the CDR3 is TGTGCCAGCAGCCGCTTTAGGACTAGCGGCCAAGAGACCCAGTACTTC. The chain is built from TRBV11-2 and TRBJ2-5, with 10 bases fitting TRBD2. Trimming at V came to 5 bases and at J to 1 base, leaving 7 bases not matched to a gene. CDR3 length: 16 amino acids. Germline values: CDR1 SGHAT, CDR2 FQNNGV. Drawing the rest from reference TRBV11-2 and TRBJ2-5, the complete variable domain is EAGVAQSPRYKIIEKRQSVAFWCNPISGHATLYWYQQILGQGPKLLIQFQNNGVVDDSQLPKDRFSAERLKGVDSTLKIQPAKLEDSAVYLCASSRFRTSGQETQYFGPGTRLLVL.

The chain couples TRBV4-1 to TRBJ2-2; tentatively, D is TRBD1 (6 bases). Germline values: CDR1 MGHRA, CDR2 YSYEKL. Between the trimmed V and J ends, which lost 2 bases and 5 bases, there was a span of 9 bases. The CDR3 loop spans 14 amino acids. CDR3 nucleotides: TGCGCCAGCAGCCAATACAGGGCAACCGGGGAGCTGTTTTTT. It codes for CASSQYRATGELFF.

A few counts support this clone. The chain has TRBV6-5 and TRBJ1-2; no reliable D call. This CDR3 comprises 14 residues. V was cut by 0 bases and J by 4 bases, with 9 bases left in between. Germline assignment: CDR1 MNHEY and CDR2 SVGAGI. The CDR3 sequence: CASSYSPGSYGYTF. CDR3 in DNA: TGTGCCAGCAGTTACTCCCCAGGATCCTATGGCTACACCTTC.

The V call is TRBV5-1, the J call TRBJ2-3, with D perhaps matching TRBD1 (7 bases). CDR3 length: 16 amino acids. Germline CDR1 is SGHRS and CDR2 is YFSETQ. The V and J ends lost 1 base and 1 base respectively, with 13 bases between them. The CDR3 loop is CASSLLGGTGTDTQYF. Written as DNA, the CDR3 is TGCGCCAGCAGCTTGTTGGGCGGGACAGGCACAGATACGCAGTATTTT.

The chain employs TRBV4-1 and TRBJ2-3, with 7 bases lining up with TRBD2. Germline V gene lookup returns CDR1 MGHRA and CDR2 YSYEKL. The length of the CDR3 is 17 residues. V dropped 0 bases and J dropped 2; count of bases not matched to a gene: 8. In nucleotides, the CDR3 is TGCGCCAGCAGCCAAGATCGGTCGGGGGGTTTCACAGATACGCAGTATTTT. Translation gives CASSQDRSGGFTDTQYF.

The chain carries TRBV9 and TRBJ2-7, with TRBD2 as a possible D gene (5 bases). Germline V gene lookup returns CDR1 SGDLS and CDR2 YYNGEE. Trimming left V 1 base short and J 7 bases short, with 9 bases between. The CDR3 contains 12 residues. The CDR3 DNA reads as TGTGCCAGCAGCGTAATTGAGGGTGAGCAGTACTTC. Its translation is CASSVIEGEQYF.

The chain couples TRBV9 to TRBJ1-1; D not resolved. Germline V lookup: CDR1 SGDLS, CDR2 YYNGEE. CDR3 length: 14 amino acids. Trimming stripped 0 bases from V and 2 bases from J, with 8 bases between. CDR3 amino acids: CASSVGSQNTEAFF. The CDR3, as DNA: TGTGCCAGCAGCGTAGGTTCCCAAAACACTGAAGCTTTCTTT. Together with reference TRBV9 and TRBJ1-1, the CDR3 gives the full variable domain: DSGVTQTPKHLITATGQRVTLRCSPRSGDLSVYWYQQSLDQGLQFLIQYYNGEERAKGNILERFSAQQFPDLHSELNLSSLELGDSALYFCASSVGSQNTEAFFGQGTRLTVV.

CDR3 residues: CASSLSEDRISYEQYF. CDR3 in DNA: TGTGCCAGCAGTTTATCGGAGGACAGAATCTCCTACGAGCAGTACTTC. This chain connects TRBV27 to TRBJ2-7, with TRBD1 as a possible D gene (6 bases). The CDR3 runs 16 residues. Germline V lookup: CDR1 MNHEY, CDR2 SMNVEV (reference sequence). Trimming removed 0 bases from V and 0 bases from J, with 12 bases in between.

The genes are TRBV2 and TRBJ2-7, with D perhaps matching TRBD2 (7 bases). Trimming removed 3 bases at V and 3 bases at J, with 12 bases between. The CDR3 extends over 14 amino acids. The V gene's germline CDR1 is SNHLY and CDR2 FYNNEI. This CDR3 reads CASSDPGGSYEQYF. The CDR3 DNA reads as TGTGCCAGCAGTGATCCGGGGGGCAGCTACGAGCAGTACTTC.

The V call is TRBV5-1, the J call TRBJ1-1; D is possibly TRBD1 (5 bases). The CDR3 is 15 residues long. V was clipped by 3 bases and J by 3 bases, with 15 bases between them. The V gene's germline CDR1 is SGHRS and CDR2 YFSETQ. CDR3 amino acids: CASSSWREGYTEAFF. The DNA for the CDR3 is TGCGCCAGCAGCTCCTGGAGGGAGGGGTACACTGAAGCTTTCTTT. The variable domain in full, completed from reference TRBV5-1 and TRBJ1-1, reads KAGVTQTPRYLIKTRGQQVTLSCSPISGHRSVSWYQQTPGQGLQFLFEYFSETQRNKGNFPGRFSGRQFSNSRSEMNVSTLELGDSALYLCASSSWREGYTEAFFGQGTRLTVV.